The sequence of this T cell receptor beta chain was determined in a study of cytomegalovirus exposure and HLA in healthy donors. About the study: A previous analysis identified fewer than 130 million unique TCR beta sequences derived from some 170 million T cells. Among the approximately 400 donors who were genotyped, about 84% fell in the genetic ancestry cluster that is associated with self-reported Caucasian donors.

Points from the study as a whole: When analyzed later, a missense DCLRE1C variant was found to be linked to TCR beta V- and J-gene trimming. Common viral pathogens were later found to be apparently linked to several of the most significant clusters.

Germline lookup yields CDR1 SGHNT and CDR2 YYREEE (reference sequence). The CDR3 totals 16 residues. The V end lost 0 bases, the J end lost 4 bases, and 14 bases lay between the germline ends. Comments on this clone: What it recognizes is unknown.

The PCR employed 60 Vbeta primers together with 13 Jbeta primers. The method was immunoSEQ multiplex PCR; TCRdb's version includes in-frame clones alone and lacks a portion of them. The sample includes fewer than 200,000 clones, over 80% seen only once; the top ten take 1.6%. The chain has TRBV5-4 and TRBJ1-3; the D gene is possibly TRBD1 (5 bases). Sequenced input: PBMCs. This clonotype was sampled from a man aged 45-65 years in good health and CMV-seronegative. The CDR3 DNA reads as TGTGCCAGCAGCTTGGTTCGACCGGGGGACGGAAACACCATATATTTT. Translated: CASSLVRPGDGNTIYF.